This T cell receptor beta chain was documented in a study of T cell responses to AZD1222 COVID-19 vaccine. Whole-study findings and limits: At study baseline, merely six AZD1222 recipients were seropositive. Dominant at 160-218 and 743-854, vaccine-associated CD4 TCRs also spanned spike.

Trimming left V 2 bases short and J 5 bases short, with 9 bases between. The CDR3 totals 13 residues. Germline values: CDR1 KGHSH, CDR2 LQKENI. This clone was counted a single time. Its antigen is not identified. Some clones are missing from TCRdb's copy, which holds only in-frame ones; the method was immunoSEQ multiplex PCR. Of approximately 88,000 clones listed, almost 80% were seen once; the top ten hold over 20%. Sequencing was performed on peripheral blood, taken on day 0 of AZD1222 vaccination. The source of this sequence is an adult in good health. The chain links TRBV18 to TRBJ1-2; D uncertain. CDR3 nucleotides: TGTGCCAGCTCACCAGGAGGGTTGTATGGCTACACCTTC. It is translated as CASSPGGLYGYTF.